The next 29 T cell receptor beta chains were all read from a single sample in a study of somatic mutations in cytotoxic T cells in rheumatoid arthritis. Only in-frame clones appear in the TCRdb table, and some are missing; sequencing was by immunoSEQ multiplex PCR. Of 10,000 or so clones in the sample, 70% to 90% were seen once. The sequenced sample was CD8+ T cells sorted from blood. Receptors were obtained from an adult with rheumatoid arthritis.

CDR3 coding DNA: TGCGCCAGCAGCGCAACGGGACGGCAGAACACTGAAGCTTTCTTT. It is translated as CASSATGRQNTEAFF. V and J are TRBV5-1 and TRBJ1-1; TRBD1 is a possible D gene (5 bases). V was cut by 4 bases and J by 1 base, with 14 bases left in between. Germline CDR1 reads SGHRS; CDR2 reads YFSETQ. The CDR3 has 15 amino acids.

This chain uses TRBV4-1 with TRBJ1-1, with D possibly TRBD1 on 6 matching bases. There are 15 residues in the CDR3. Per the germline V gene, CDR1 is MGHRA and CDR2 is YSYEKL. Trimming took off 2 bases at V and 7 bases at J, with 17 bases between the two ends. CDR3 amino acids: CASSQNPLGGIEAFF. CDR3 nucleotide sequence: TGCGCCAGCAGCCAAAACCCATTAGGGGGAATTGAAGCTTTCTTT.

This sequence joins TRBV29-1 and TRBJ1-3; D unresolved. Germline V gene lookup returns CDR1 SQVTM and CDR2 ANQGSEA. Trimming stripped 2 bases from V and 4 bases from J, with 6 bases between. The CDR3 is made up of 12 amino acids. The CDR3 nucleotides read TGCAGCGTTGAACTACTGGGAAACACCATATATTTT. Translation: CSVELLGNTIYF. The entire variable domain, with the rest obtained from reference TRBV29-1 and TRBJ1-3, is as follows: SAVISQKPSRDICQRGTSLTIQCQVDSQVTMMFWYRQQPGQSLTLIATANQGSEATYESGFVIDKFPISRPNLTFSTLTVSNMSPEDSSIYLCSVELLGNTIYFGEGSWLTVV.

This chain joins TRBV5-1 and TRBJ1-4, with D possibly matching TRBD1 (5 bases). The CDR3 is made up of 15 amino acids. Germline values: CDR1 SGHRS, CDR2 YFSETQ. V was cut by 2 bases and J by 4 bases, with 12 bases left in between. The DNA of the CDR3 is TGCGCCAGCAGCTTCACGGGGGTAGATAATGAAAAACTGTTTTTT. It encodes CASSFTGVDNEKLFF. Full variable domain (outside the CDR3, taken from reference TRBV5-1 and TRBJ1-4): KAGVTQTPRYLIKTRGQQVTLSCSPISGHRSVSWYQQTPGQGLQFLFEYFSETQRNKGNFPGRFSGRQFSNSRSEMNVSTLELGDSALYLCASSFTGVDNEKLFFGSGTQLSVL.

This chain links TRBV5-5 with TRBJ1-1, with 8 bases that match TRBD1. Losses at the gene ends were 6 bases for V and 4 bases for J; bases not matched to a gene: 11. The CDR3 is 15 residues long. The germline V gene has CDR1 SGHKS and CDR2 YYEKEE (reference sequence). Here the CDR3 reads CASILDRGMATEAFF. CDR3 bases: TGTGCCAGCATCCTAGACAGGGGAATGGCCACTGAAGCTTTCTTT.

This clone was detected once. V gene TRBV4-1 combines with J gene TRBJ1-2, with a possible D match to TRBD1 (6 bases). CDR3 length equals 16 residues. V gave up 0 bases and J gave up 1 base, with 12 bases separating them. Germline V gene lookup returns CDR1 MGHRA and CDR2 YSYEKL. The CDR3 sequence: CASSQDRGALNYGYTF. Written as DNA, the CDR3 is TGCGCCAGCAGCCAAGATCGGGGGGCCCTTAACTATGGCTACACCTTC.

This chain connects TRBV11-2 to TRBJ2-7; D gene ambiguous. The CDR3 covers 16 residues. Germline loops: CDR1 SGHAT, CDR2 FQNNGV. The ends were cut back, 1 base at V and 4 bases at J, with 17 bases in the middle. CDR3: CASSLGPPLRRYEQYF. The CDR3 DNA sequence: TGTGCCAGCAGCTTAGGCCCCCCCCTGCGGCGGTACGAGCAGTACTTC.

The chain has TRBV5-5 and TRBJ2-7, with a possible D match to TRBD1 (6 bases). V gave up 4 bases and J gave up 0 bases, with 11 bases separating them. CDR3 length: 14 amino acids. Germline CDR1 SGHKS, CDR2 YYEKEE (reference sequence). In DNA form, the CDR3 reads TGTGCCAGCAGCACGGAAGGGGGCTCCTACGAGCAGTACTTC. Amino acids: CASSTEGGSYEQYF.

The J gene is TRBJ1-1, the V gene TRBV5-1, with D uncertain. The CDR3 loop spans 12 amino acids. Trimming pared 0 bases from V and 7 bases from J, leaving 7 bases between. Germline loops: CDR1 SGHRS, CDR2 YFSETQ. Here the CDR3 DNA reads TGCGCCAGCAGCTTGGCAGGTAATGAAGCTTTCTTT. Encoded protein: CASSLAGNEAFF.

The chain combines TRBV27 with TRBJ1-5; TRBD1 might be the D (5 bases). V was trimmed by 5 bases and J by 2 bases, leaving 19 bases between them. Germline values: CDR1 MNHEY, CDR2 SMNVEV (reference sequence). There are 17 residues in the CDR3. The CDR3 DNA sequence: TGTGCCAGCAGTCCTGAGGGGTTGTACGTAGGCAATCAGCCCCAGCATTTT. Translation: CASSPEGLYVGNQPQHF.

The gene calls are TRBV2 and TRBJ2-5; 9 bases fit TRBD2. CDR1 and CDR2 (germline): SNHLY, FYNNEI. The CDR3 has 14 residues. J was trimmed by 9 bases and V by 6 bases; bases with no gene match: 11. CDR3 sequence reads: CASRGSSGVPAQYF. CDR3 DNA: TGTGCCAGCAGGGGTTCTAGCGGGGTCCCCGCCCAGTACTTC.

The chain couples TRBV11-2 to TRBJ2-1; tentative D call: TRBD1 (7 bases). V was cut by 1 base and J by 2 bases, with 12 bases left in between. The CDR3 length is 16 residues. The V gene's germline CDR1 is SGHAT and CDR2 FQNNGV. CDR3: CASSLGRGEPYNEQFF. CDR3 in DNA: TGTGCCAGCAGCTTAGGCAGGGGGGAGCCCTACAATGAGCAGTTCTTC.

The chain joins TRBV11-2 to TRBJ2-1; D is unclear. There are 18 residues in the CDR3. Germline values: CDR1 SGHAT, CDR2 FQNNGV. V lost 4 bases, J lost 0 bases, and 19 bases lay in between. The CDR3 bases are TGTGCCAGCAGCTCCTCCGGTCGGCGCATGAGCTCCTACAATGAGCAGTTCTTC. Its protein is CASSSSGRRMSSYNEQFF.

This rearrangement joins TRBV9 to TRBJ2-2; D call uncertain. The CDR3 extends over 15 amino acids. V dropped 4 bases and J dropped 1 base, with 11 bases sitting between them. Germline CDR1 and CDR2: SGDLS and YYNGEE. CDR3 amino acids: CASSPYRRNTGELFF. DNA for the CDR3: TGTGCCAGCAGCCCCTATAGAAGGAACACCGGGGAGCTGTTTTTT.

V usage is TRBV7-3 and J usage is TRBJ1-1; D is ambiguous. Germline values: CDR1 SGHTA, CDR2 FQGTGA. The CDR3 is made up of 14 amino acids. V was shortened by 1 base and J by 3 bases, with 9 bases between the two germline ends. CDR3 DNA: TGTGCCAGCAGCTTAAACGGCCAAGACACTGAAGCTTTCTTT. Its protein product is CASSLNGQDTEAFF.

This chain joins TRBV29-1 and TRBJ1-4; 8 bases match TRBD1. V lost 0 bases and J lost 5; bases outside the gene matches: 5. This CDR3 spans 15 amino acids. Germline V gene data show CDR1 as SQVTM and CDR2 as ANQGSEA. CDR3 coding DNA: TGCAGCGTTGAAGATGATAACAGGGGGAATGAAAAACTGTTTTTT. Translating gives CSVEDDNRGNEKLFF. The full variable domain, its missing parts supplied by reference TRBV29-1 and TRBJ1-4, is SAVISQKPSRDICQRGTSLTIQCQVDSQVTMMFWYRQQPGQSLTLIATANQGSEATYESGFVIDKFPISRPNLTFSTLTVSNMSPEDSSIYLCSVEDDNRGNEKLFFGSGTQLSVL.

The chain joins TRBV6-1 to TRBJ2-1; D call uncertain. V was cut by 0 bases and J by 4 bases, with 13 bases left in between. The germline V gene encodes CDR1 MNHNS and CDR2 SASEGT. This CDR3 spans 16 amino acids. The CDR3 coding sequence is TGTGCCAGCAGTGAAGCGCATGCGGTACTTTACAATGAGCAGTTCTTC. Amino acids: CASSEAHAVLYNEQFF.

This rearrangement joins TRBV27 to TRBJ2-1, with 16 nucleotides matching TRBD2. The ends lost 6 bases at V and 1 base at J; junction bases unmatched: 6. This CDR3 region has 18 residues. Germline CDR1 and CDR2: MNHEY and SMNVEV (reference sequence). The CDR3 loop is CASSGTSGGVSSYNEQFF. The CDR3 DNA is TGTGCCAGCAGCGGGACTAGCGGGGGGGTTAGTTCCTACAATGAGCAGTTCTTC.

V usage is TRBV15 and J usage is TRBJ1-1; 7 bases align to TRBD1. Germline V lookup: CDR1 LNHNV, CDR2 YYDKDF (reference sequence). The trim removed 0 bases at V and 8 bases at J, leaving 9 bases unmatched. The CDR3 is 15 amino acids. Here the CDR3 DNA reads TGTGCCACCAGCAGAGATCCGAGGGGGCTTGTCGAAGCTTTCTTT. Its translation: CATSRDPRGLVEAFF.

The J gene is TRBJ1-1, the V gene TRBV5-4; D is undetermined. Germline V gives CDR1 SGHNT, CDR2 YYREEE (reference sequence). CDR3 length equals 13 residues. V was trimmed by 5 bases and J by 1 base, leaving 9 bases between them. Here the CDR3 DNA reads TGTGCCAGCAGGGGCTCAGGGAACACTGAAGCTTTCTTT. Its protein product is CASRGSGNTEAFF.

This clone has just a few counts. This chain joins TRBV25-1 and TRBJ1-5; D might be TRBD1 (6 bases). The CDR3 is made up of 14 amino acids. The germline V gene encodes CDR1 MGHDK and CDR2 SYGVNS. The ends were cut back, 1 base at V and 7 bases at J, with 11 bases in the middle. Here the CDR3 reads CASSESGVGQPQHF. As DNA, the CDR3 is TGTGCCAGCAGTGAATCAGGGGTGGGACAGCCCCAGCATTTT.

V gene TRBV29-1 combines with J gene TRBJ1-1; D gene uncertain. The CDR3 consists of 13 residues. Trimming removed 2 bases from V and 7 bases from J, with 14 bases in between. From germline, CDR1 is SQVTM and CDR2 ANQGSEA. The DNA for the CDR3 is TGCAGCGTTGAATATAGTAAGGTTGTTGAAGCTTTCTTT. Translation gives CSVEYSKVVEAFF.

The chain links TRBV6-5 to TRBJ1-6; D unclear. Per germline, CDR1 MNHEY and CDR2 SVGAGI. Deletions cut 2 bases from V and 8 bases from J, with 13 bases between. The CDR3 runs 15 residues. The DNA for the CDR3 is TGTGCCAGCAGTTACGGTATCTCTGATTATTCACCCCTCCACTTT. It yields the protein CASSYGISDYSPLHF.

The J gene is TRBJ1-1, the V gene TRBV18, with TRBD1 as a possible D gene (5 bases). Germline values: CDR1 KGHSH, CDR2 LQKENI. The CDR3 has 15 amino acids. Trimming removed 0 bases from V and 3 bases from J, with 11 bases in between. CDR3 loop: CASSPPVTGDTEAFF. DNA for the CDR3: TGTGCCAGCTCACCACCCGTCACGGGGGACACTGAAGCTTTCTTT.

The CDR3 coding sequence is TGCAGCGTTGAAGGGGACAGGGATGGCTACACCTTC. Its protein is CSVEGDRDGYTF. V and J are TRBV29-1 and TRBJ1-2; 9 nucleotides line up with TRBD1. The CDR3 spans 12 residues. Germline V gene lookup returns CDR1 SQVTM and CDR2 ANQGSEA. The trim removed 1 base at V and 6 bases at J, leaving 0 bases unmatched.

The chain employs TRBV5-1 and TRBJ2-1; 9 nucleotides align to TRBD1. With V trimmed by 6 bases and J by 6 bases, 10 bases remained unmatched. The V gene's germline CDR1 is SGHRS and CDR2 YFSETQ. This CDR3 is built from 15 residues. The CDR3 region is CASTKIGTGFNEQFF. CDR3 nucleotide sequence: TGCGCCAGCACGAAGATCGGGACAGGGTTCAATGAGCAGTTCTTC.

The gene calls are TRBV6-6 and TRBJ2-3; 11 bases are a match to TRBD2. Germline CDR1 and CDR2: MNHNY and SVGAGI (reference sequence). V lost 7 bases and J lost 6; bases outside the gene matches: 12. This CDR3 comprises 16 residues. The CDR3 reads CASTSLLAGASDTQYF. The CDR3 DNA reads as TGTGCCAGCACCTCACTACTAGCGGGAGCTTCTGATACGCAGTATTTT.

The rearrangement links TRBV4-1 to TRBJ1-2, with 7 positions matching TRBD1. CDR3 length: 16 residues. V shed 1 base, J shed 6 bases, and the junction held 11 bases outside the gene matches. Per germline, CDR1 MGHRA and CDR2 YSYEKL. This chain's CDR3 is CASSQVLGGGWDGYTF. The CDR3 nucleotides read TGCGCCAGCAGCCAAGTTCTAGGGGGCGGGTGGGATGGCTACACCTTC.

The CDR3 loop reads CASSLAGYTTDTQYF. Here the CDR3 DNA reads TGTGCCAGCAGCTTAGCTGGGTACACCACAGATACGCAGTATTTT. The genes are TRBV7-9 and TRBJ2-3; D uncertain. The CDR3 consists of 15 residues. V was pared by 0 bases and J by 2 bases, with 9 bases between. Germline CDR1 SEHNR, CDR2 FQNEAQ (reference sequence).